This is a list of T cell receptor beta chains from one sample in a study of T cell responses to AZD1222 COVID-19 vaccine. The data were produced by immunoSEQ multiplex PCR, yet TCRdb's version contains in-frame clones alone and is incomplete. This sample yields about 150,000 clones, of which about 93% are seen a single time; around 5% belongs to the top ten. The sequencing used peripheral blood, collected on day 0 of AZD1222 vaccination. Source of these receptors: an adult in good health. Each CDR3 is given with its conserved first and last residue. D genes are given only for firm matches. Expanded clones are given a class, and other clones once, few, many or no size at all.

cdr3_aa cdr3_nt d_call j_call v_call clone_size
CASSPGSGSTDTQYF TGTGCCAGCAGCCCCGGGAGCGGGAGCACAGATACGCAGTATTTT - TRBJ2-3 TRBV7-3 -
CASSQVGQGAVRETQYF TGCGCCAGCAGCCAAGTGGGTCAGGGGGCTGTGCGAGAGACCCAGTACTTC TRBD1 TRBJ2-5 TRBV4-3 -
CASSPPYPNNEQFF TGTGCCAGCAGCCCGCCGTATCCCAACAATGAGCAGTTCTTC - TRBJ2-1 TRBV28 few
CASSRAGGSGNTIYF TGTGCCAGCAGCCGAGCAGGGGGGTCAGGAAACACCATATATTTT TRBD1 TRBJ1-3 TRBV5-4 -
CATSRDRLAGGRTDTQYF TGTGCCACCAGCAGAGATCGACTAGCGGGAGGGCGCACAGATACGCAGTATTTT TRBD2 TRBJ2-3 TRBV15 -
CASRYNSGPFYEQYF TGTGCCAGCAGATATAACTCGGGACCGTTCTACGAGCAGTACTTC - TRBJ2-7 TRBV7-2 -
CASRSGLAGHNEQFF TGTGCCAGCAGGTCCGGACTAGCGGGACACAATGAGCAGTTCTTC TRBD2 TRBJ2-1 TRBV6-1 -
CASSSFIAGADEQYF TGTGCCAGCAGCTCGTTTATTGCGGGAGCGGATGAGCAGTACTTC TRBD2 TRBJ2-7 TRBV7-9 -
CASSQEGSPPYEQYF TGCGCCAGCAGCCAAGAAGGCAGCCCCCCCTACGAGCAGTACTTC - TRBJ2-7 TRBV4-1 -
CASSPIGGQPQHF TGTGCCAGTAGTCCAATTGGCGGGCAGCCCCAGCATTTT - TRBJ1-5 TRBV19 once
CASSVDLSGPSYNEQFF TGTGCCAGCAGCGTAGACCTTAGCGGGCCATCCTACAATGAGCAGTTCTTC TRBD2 TRBJ2-1 TRBV9 -
CASSQEGTSGIYNEQFF TGCGCCAGCAGCCAAGAAGGGACTAGCGGAATCTACAATGAGCAGTTCTTC TRBD2 TRBJ2-1 TRBV4-1 -
CASGTLNTGELFF TGCGCCAGCGGGACACTGAACACCGGGGAGCTGTTTTTT - TRBJ2-2 TRBV10-2 -
CASSLRTRGNDSPLHF TGCGCCAGCAGCTTGAGAACTAGGGGAAATGATTCACCCCTCCACTTT - TRBJ1-6 TRBV5-1 -
CASSVGGQPAGGYTF TGTGCCAGCAGCGTAGGGGGACAGCCAGCCGGGGGCTACACCTTC TRBD1 TRBJ1-2 TRBV9 -
CASSELAEETQYF TGTGCCAGCAGTGAATTAGCGGAAGAGACCCAGTACTTC - TRBJ2-5 TRBV2 -
CAWRSQGSYEQYF TGTGCCTGGAGATCTCAGGGTTCCTACGAGCAGTACTTC - TRBJ2-7 TRBV30 -
CASSEDIGGVGYTF TGTGCCAGCAGTGAAGACATTGGGGGGGTTGGCTACACCTTC - TRBJ1-2 TRBV6-1 -
CASTFPGLRNEQFF TGTGCCAGTACCTTTCCGGGACTCCGGAATGAGCAGTTCTTC - TRBJ2-1 TRBV19 -
CASSYNRGVRDEQYF TGTGCCAGCAGTTATAATAGAGGGGTTAGGGACGAGCAGTACTTC - TRBJ2-7 TRBV28 -
CASSLTRGQDNEQFF TGTGCCAGCAGCTTAACTCGGGGACAGGACAATGAGCAGTTCTTC TRBD1 TRBJ2-1 TRBV7-3 -
CASSQANRATNEKLFF TGCGCCAGCAGCCAAGCCAACAGAGCAACTAATGAAAAACTGTTTTTT - TRBJ1-4 TRBV4-1 once
CASSLVGAGGDTQYF TGCGCCAGCAGCTTGGTCGGGGCTGGTGGGGATACGCAGTATTTT - TRBJ2-3 TRBV5-1 -
CASSENHGMGTDTQYF TGTGCCAGCAGTGAAAACCATGGTATGGGCACAGATACGCAGTATTTT - TRBJ2-3 TRBV25-1 once
CASSTGLGGTQYF TGTGCCAGCAGCACCGGACTAGGGGGGACCCAGTACTTC - TRBJ2-5 TRBV7-2 -
CAWGRGAGDEKLFF TGTGCCTGGGGCCGGGGGGCAGGGGATGAAAAACTGTTTTTT - TRBJ1-4 TRBV30 -
CASSFLRVQAQYF TGTGCCAGCAGTTTCTTGAGGGTTCAGGCCCAGTACTTC - TRBJ2-5 TRBV28 -
CASSSRGLAGRSSYNEQFF TGTGCCAGCAGTTCCAGGGGACTAGCGGGACGGAGCTCCTACAATGAGCAGTTCTTC TRBD2 TRBJ2-1 TRBV28 -
CASSFSPDTQYF TGTGCCAGCAGTTTTTCTCCAGATACGCAGTATTTT - TRBJ2-3 TRBV27 -
CASSPGQGNIQYF TGTGCCAGCAGCCCAGGACAGGGGAACATTCAGTACTTC TRBD1 TRBJ2-4 TRBV13 once
CASNHRGGNTEAFF TGTGCCAGCAATCACAGGGGTGGGAACACTGAAGCTTTCTTT TRBD1 TRBJ1-1 TRBV28 -
CASRDRGRFGTEAFF TGCGCCAGCAGGGACAGGGGGCGCTTCGGGACTGAAGCTTTCTTT TRBD1 TRBJ1-1 TRBV10-2 once
CASSSNIHWFNEKLFF TGTGCCAGTAGTTCGAACATCCATTGGTTTAATGAAAAACTGTTTTTT - TRBJ1-4 TRBV19 -
CASSPRGGPNGYTF TGTGCCAGCAGCCCTCGCGGAGGGCCTAATGGCTACACCTTC - TRBJ1-2 TRBV3-1/TRBV3-2 -
CASSQRRATSNEKLFF TGTGCCAGCAGCCAACGGCGGGCAACCTCTAATGAAAAACTGTTTTTT - TRBJ1-4 TRBV4-2 -
CASSRSQGATGELFF TGTGCCAGCAGCCGAAGTCAGGGGGCGACCGGGGAGCTGTTTTTT TRBD1 TRBJ2-2 TRBV3-1/TRBV3-2 -